This TCR beta chain was profiled in a study of blood T cell repertoires in COVID-19. Background on the study: From the United States, Italy and Spain came samples of acute and convalescent COVID-19.

Authors' data handling: The authors estimated nucleated cell counts from reference gene primer amplification. Clones were read by immunoSEQ multiplex PCR, and TCRdb kept only the in-frame ones, dropping some. V, J and clone size reflect that table, while D and trimming were determined from the DNA. The sample yields 250,000 to 300,000 clones, around 84% seen once. Trimming cost V 6 bases and J 1 base, with 4 bases left between them. CDR3 length: 12 residues. The sample consisted of PBMCs or T cells enriched from blood (not recorded which). J is TRBJ1-3 and V is TRBV12-3 or TRBV12-4, with no clear D. The receptor's source is a man younger than 35 who had recovered from COVID-19. The CDR3 nucleotides read TGTGCCAGCAGCAAATCTGGAAACACCATATATTTT. Translated, it gives CASSKSGNTIYF.